Sequencing of this TCR beta chain was carried out in a study of identical twins. This clonotype has just a few counts. Its antigen is not identified. The study's findings and limits: Partial confounding of zero-insertion analyses by invariant MAIT and iNKT cells was possible. Interpretation of the results relied on cross-sectional statistical analysis and not on following the same donors.

TCRdb re-derived calls from the 5' RACE reads in MiXCR, one entry per CDR3 protein. This sample has some 690,000 distinct CDR3 sequences; about 20% occur once, and the top ten carry about 4.5%. The CDR3 loop spans 11 amino acids. The V gene's germline CDR1 is SEHNR and CDR2 FQNEAQ (reference sequence). Trimming took 7 bases from V and 3 from J, leaving 7 bases between them. The same data also contributed to another study, on T cells expressing NK-cell markers. That investigation notes: An anti-gamma-delta TCR antibody restricted sorting to alpha-beta TCR T cells in several experiments. Several of the donors also had these clonotypes leading their CD3+CD56-NKG2C+ fraction.

The TCR comes from a woman in her late teens or twenties in good health. This rearrangement joins TRBV7-9 to TRBJ2-7; D is uncertain. The sample was PBMCs. The CDR3 is CASTNYYEQYF. The CDR3 DNA follows: TGTGCCAGCACGAACTACTACGAGCAGTACTTC. Variable domain in full (rest from reference TRBV7-9 and TRBJ2-7): DTGVSQNPRHKITKRGQNVTFRCDPISEHNRLYWYRQTLGQGPEFLTYFQNEAQLEKSRLLSDRFSAERPKGSFSTLEIQRTEQGDSAMYLCASTNYYEQYFGPGTRLTVT.